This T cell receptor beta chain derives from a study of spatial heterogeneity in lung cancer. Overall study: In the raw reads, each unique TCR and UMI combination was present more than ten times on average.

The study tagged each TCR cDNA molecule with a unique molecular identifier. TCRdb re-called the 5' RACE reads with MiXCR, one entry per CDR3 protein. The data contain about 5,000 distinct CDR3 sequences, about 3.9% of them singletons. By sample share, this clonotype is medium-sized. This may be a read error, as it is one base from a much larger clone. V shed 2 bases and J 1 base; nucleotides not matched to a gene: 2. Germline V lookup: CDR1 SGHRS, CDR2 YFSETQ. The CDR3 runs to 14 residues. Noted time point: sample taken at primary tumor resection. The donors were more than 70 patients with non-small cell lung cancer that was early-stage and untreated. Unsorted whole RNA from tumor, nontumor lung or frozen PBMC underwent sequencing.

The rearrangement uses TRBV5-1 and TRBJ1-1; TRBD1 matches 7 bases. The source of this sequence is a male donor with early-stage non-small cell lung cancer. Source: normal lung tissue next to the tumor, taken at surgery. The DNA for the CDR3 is TGCGCCAGCAGCTTCAGGGGGAGGAACACTGAAGCTTTCTTT. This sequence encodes CASSFRGRNTEAFF.